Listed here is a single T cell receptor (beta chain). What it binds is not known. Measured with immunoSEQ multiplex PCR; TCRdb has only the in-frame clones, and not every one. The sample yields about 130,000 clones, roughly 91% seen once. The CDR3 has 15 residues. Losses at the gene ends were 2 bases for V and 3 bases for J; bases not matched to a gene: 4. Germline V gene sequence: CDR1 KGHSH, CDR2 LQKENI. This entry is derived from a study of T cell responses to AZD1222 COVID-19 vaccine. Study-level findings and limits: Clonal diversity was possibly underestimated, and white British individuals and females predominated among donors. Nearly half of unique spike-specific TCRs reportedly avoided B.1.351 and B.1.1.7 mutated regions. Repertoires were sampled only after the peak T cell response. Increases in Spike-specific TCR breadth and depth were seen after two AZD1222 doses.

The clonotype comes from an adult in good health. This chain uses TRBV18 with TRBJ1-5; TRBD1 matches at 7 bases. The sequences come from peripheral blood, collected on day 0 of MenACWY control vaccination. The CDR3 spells CASSPAGQNNQPQHF. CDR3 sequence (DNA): TGTGCCAGCTCACCAGCGGGACAGAACAATCAGCCCCAGCATTTT.